This is a list of T cell receptor beta chains from one sample in a study of T cells expressing NK-cell markers. From its re-call of the 5' RACE reads, TCRdb lists each CDR3 protein once, without DNA. This repertoire includes 400,000 to 450,000 distinct CDR3 sequences. Sequenced: blood T cells: a sorted CD56 or NKG2C T cell subset, CD4+ or CD8+ T cells, or bulk PBMC T cells (not recorded which). All receptors derive from a woman between 18 and 70 years old in good health. The CDR3 runs from the conserved cysteine through the conserved F or W.

>TRBJ1-2|TRBV20-1
CSARPGVGYTF
>TRBJ2-3|TRBV29-1
CSVGPKPTDTQYF
>TRBJ2-3|TRBV5-1
CASRDLGAGDTQYF
>TRBJ1-3|TRBV20-1
CSARDTGLGDTIYF
>TRBJ1-1|TRBV20-1
CSARARDSFLNTEAFF
>TRBJ2-1|TRBV6-2/TRBV6-3
CASSYPTSGGNNEQFF
>TRBJ1-3|TRBV30
CAWSLRRSSGNTIYF
>TRBJ2-3|TRBV7-2
CASSRLTSTDTQYF
>TRBJ1-1|TRBV4-1
CASSQDLGGMNTEAFF
>TRBJ1-5|TRBV7-2
CASSMGTGGSNQPQHF
>TRBJ2-1|TRBV14
CASSQDLGLKVNEQFF
>TRBJ1-1|TRBV7-2
CASSRPGMGTEAFF
>TRBJ2-1|TRBV5-1
CASSLGASGTLREQFF
>TRBJ2-1|TRBV12-3/TRBV12-4
CASKSAAGASYNEQFF
>TRBJ2-1|TRBV28
CASKDYYNEQLF
>TRBJ2-2|TRBV19
CASIGLAGVANTGELFF
>TRBJ2-2|TRBV20-1
CSAPRESGELFF
>TRBJ1-1|TRBV29-1
CSVGRRGGTEAFF
>TRBJ2-3|TRBV12-3/TRBV12-4
CASTLGDLSTDTQYF
>TRBJ2-1|TRBV4-2
CASSQDLRLADPNNEQFF
>TRBJ2-1|TRBV4-3
CASSQFGSRTGRNEQFF
>TRBJ2-4|TRBV28
CASSLGQGLLVAKNIQYF
>TRBJ2-3|TRBV20-1
CSADFSTDTQYF
>TRBJ1-3|TRBV5-1
CASSLVGGAGGNTIYF
>TRBJ2-2|TRBV18
CASSPGQGSSTGELFF
>TRBJ1-3|TRBV6-1
CVSSEMGKRSGNTIYF
>TRBJ1-1|TRBV29-1
CSVDVGTEAFF
>TRBJ1-3|TRBV19
CASRDSYSGNTIYF
>TRBJ2-3|TRBV4-3
CASSQDRDTDTQYF
>TRBJ2-1|TRBV20-1
CSARSGTGSYNEQFF